One and the same sample provided the 2 T cell receptor beta chains below, sequenced in a study of shared clonotypes between healthy human individuals. Only in-frame clones appear in the TCRdb table, and some are missing; sequencing was by immunoSEQ multiplex PCR. The repertoire consists of a few million clones, with about nine tenths occurring once and the leading ten covering approximately 0.4%. Sequenced material: naive CD4+ T cells from PBMCs. Sample subset: CD45RA+ positively selected. Receptors were obtained from a man between 18 and 35 years old in good health. Some clones in this sample may be carry-over from other donors' samples.

The chain is built from TRBV28 and TRBJ2-4; 8 nucleotides agree with TRBD1. V dropped 4 bases and J dropped 2; count of bases not matched to a gene: 7. CDR1 and CDR2 from the germline V gene are MDHEN and SYDVKM. This CDR3 is built from 16 residues. The CDR3 reads CASSWDRLGTKNIQYF. CDR3 in DNA: TGTGCCAGCAGTTGGGACAGGTTAGGGACCAAAAACATTCAGTACTTC.

This chain connects TRBV19 to TRBJ2-1; D might be TRBD1 (5 bases). Looked up from germline, CDR1 is LNHDA and CDR2 is SQIVND (reference sequence). The CDR3 covers 14 residues. V lost 3 bases to trimming and J lost 4 bases, with 10 bases between them. The DNA for the CDR3 is TGTGCCAGTAGTATCCAGGGTGGGTACAATGAGCAGTTCTTC. This sequence encodes CASSIQGGYNEQFF.